These 11 T cell receptor beta chains share one sample of origin, sequenced in a study of technical replicates of blood from a few donors. The table came from immunoSEQ multiplex PCR; TCRdb's copy has only in-frame clones and leaves some out. Of around 76,000 clones in the sample, 95% to 98% were seen once. Specimen: T cells isolated from PBMCs. The receptors shown here come from a human donor in good health.

This clone appeared a single time. V and J are TRBV6-6 and TRBJ1-1, with D possibly TRBD1 on 5 matching bases. The germline gives CDR1 MNHNY, CDR2 SVGAGI (reference sequence). V was shortened by 7 bases and J by 1 base, with 16 bases between the two germline ends. The CDR3 runs to 15 residues. This CDR3 is CASTLRSGKNTEAFF. For the CDR3, the DNA is TGTGCCAGCACCCTCAGGTCAGGGAAGAACACTGAAGCTTTCTTT.

The genes are TRBV11-3 and TRBJ2-7, with 7 positions matching TRBD1. The junction had 0 bases not matched to a gene; V was cut back by 3 bases and J by 4 bases. This CDR3 contains 12 residues. Germline values: CDR1 SGHNT, CDR2 YENEEA. DNA of the CDR3: TGTGCCAGCAGCTTGACAGGGTACGAGCAGTACTTC. Its protein product is CASSLTGYEQYF.

The chain combines TRBV4-1 with TRBJ2-1, with 9 bases identical to TRBD1. J was trimmed by 9 bases and V by 4 bases; bases with no gene match: 7. CDR1 is MGHRA, CDR2 YSYEKL, per germline. This CDR3 is built from 14 residues. The CDR3 nucleotides are TGCGCCAGCAGCCCCGGGGACAGGGCGGCTGAGCAGTTCTTC. It is translated as CASSPGDRAAEQFF.

The V call is TRBV18, the J call TRBJ1-1; no definite D call. This CDR3 has 13 residues. V lost 2 bases and J lost 0, with 4 bases in between. From germline, CDR1 is KGHSH and CDR2 LQKENI. The CDR3 protein is CASSPEVNTEAFF. The CDR3 DNA is TGTGCCAGCTCACCAGAGGTGAACACTGAAGCTTTCTTT.

The chain is built from TRBV5-6 and TRBJ1-4; D is ambiguous. V shed 4 bases and J shed 8 bases, with 12 bases lying between them. CDR1 SGHDT and CDR2 YYEEEE come from the germline V gene. The CDR3 extends over 13 amino acids. The CDR3 region is CASSILGGEKLFF. CDR3 DNA: TGTGCCAGCAGCATCCTTGGAGGGGAAAAACTGTTTTTT.

The gene calls are TRBV7-6 and TRBJ2-7, with D hard to call. V was trimmed by 3 bases and J by 6 bases, leaving 15 bases between them. Germline V gives CDR1 SGHVS, CDR2 FNYEAQ. The CDR3 loop spans 14 amino acids. CDR3 residues: CASSFGTEEIEQYF. Written as DNA, the CDR3 is TGTGCCAGCAGCTTTGGTACAGAAGAAATCGAGCAGTACTTC.

The J gene is TRBJ2-7, the V gene TRBV6-5, with D possibly matching TRBD2 (7 bases). The CDR3 covers 14 residues. The V end lost 5 bases, the J end lost 0 bases, and 11 bases lay between the germline ends. CDR1 is MNHEY and CDR2 is SVGAGI in the germline V gene. CDR3 region: CASSEGGSSYEQYF. DNA of the CDR3: TGTGCCAGCAGTGAGGGGGGGAGCTCCTACGAGCAGTACTTC.

V and J are TRBV6-6 and TRBJ1-4; the D gene is possibly TRBD1 (5 bases). V was pared by 6 bases and J by 5 bases, with 16 bases between. The CDR3 sequence is 15 residues long. Germline V gene lookup returns CDR1 MNHNY and CDR2 SVGAGI (reference sequence). The CDR3, as DNA: TGTGCCAGCAGGACCCCAGGGTCTCTAAATGAAAAACTGTTTTTT. It codes for CASRTPGSLNEKLFF.

The chain is built from TRBV4-1 and TRBJ1-2, with no clear D. CDR1 and CDR2 (germline): MGHRA, YSYEKL. Trimming stripped 3 bases from V and 0 bases from J, with 8 bases between. The CDR3 runs 14 residues. CDR3 coding DNA: TGCGCCAGCAGCCAGGAGGAAACTAACTATGGCTACACCTTC. This encodes CASSQEETNYGYTF.

This clone was recorded once. The V call is TRBV7-3, the J call TRBJ2-7; 9 bases map to TRBD2. The CDR3 extends over 15 amino acids. The germline V gene has CDR1 SGHTA and CDR2 FQGTGA. Trimming at V came to 0 bases and at J to 1 base, leaving 1 base not matched to a gene. The CDR3 bases are TGTGCCAGCAGCTTAACTAGCGGGAGTTCCTACGAGCAGTACTTC. Its protein product is CASSLTSGSSYEQYF.

The chain employs TRBV11-2 and TRBJ2-4; 9 positions agree with TRBD2. The ends lost 2 bases at V and 4 bases at J; junction bases unmatched: 9. Germline CDR1 and CDR2: SGHAT and FQNNGV. This CDR3 contains 17 residues. In DNA, the CDR3 is TGTGCCAGCAGCTTATCCGTAGCGGGAGTACTTAAAAACATTCAGTACTTC. Translation: CASSLSVAGVLKNIQYF. The full variable domain, its missing parts supplied by reference TRBV11-2 and TRBJ2-4, is EAGVAQSPRYKIIEKRQSVAFWCNPISGHATLYWYQQILGQGPKLLIQFQNNGVVDDSQLPKDRFSAERLKGVDSTLKIQPAKLEDSAVYLCASSLSVAGVLKNIQYFGAGTRLSVL.